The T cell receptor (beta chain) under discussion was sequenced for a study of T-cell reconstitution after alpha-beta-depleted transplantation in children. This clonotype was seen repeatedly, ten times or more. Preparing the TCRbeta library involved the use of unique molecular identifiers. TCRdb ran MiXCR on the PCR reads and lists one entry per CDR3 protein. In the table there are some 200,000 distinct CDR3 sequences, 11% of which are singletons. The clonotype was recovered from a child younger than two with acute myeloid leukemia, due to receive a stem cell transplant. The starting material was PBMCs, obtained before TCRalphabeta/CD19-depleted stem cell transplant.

CDR3 in DNA: TGTGCCAGCGGTGGAGCTTCCAACTATGGCTACACCTTC. This sequence encodes CASGGASNYGYTF. This chain joins TRBV6-5 and TRBJ1-2; D uncertain. CDR1 is MNHEY and CDR2 is SVGAGI in the germline V gene. The CDR3 extends over 13 amino acids. Between the trimmed V and J ends, which lost 8 bases and 2 bases, there was a span of 12 bases.